Presented here are 6 T cell receptor beta chains from one specimen sequenced in a study of blood T cells in healthy people across ages. For the second PCR, which ran for 7 to 11 cycles, a sample-barcoded 5' primer and a J-beta primer mix were used. TCRdb analysed the 5' RACE reads with MiXCR anew, one entry per CDR3 protein. Of 1.5 million to 2 million distinct CDR3 sequences listed, roughly 50% are singletons. Sequenced input: blood. The receptors originated from a woman aged 40 to 50 in good health.

A remark on this clonotype: Being one base from a much bigger clone, this may be a read error. This chain connects TRBV3-1 to TRBJ2-5, with unresolved D. Germline CDR1 is LGHDT and CDR2 is YNNKEL (reference sequence). V was cut by 1 base and J by 6 bases, with 3 bases left in between. The CDR3 is 11 amino acids. The CDR3 nucleotides are TGTGCCAGCAGCCAAGGAAAGACCCAGTACTTC. This translates into CASSQGKTQYF.

This rearrangement joins TRBV28 to TRBJ1-4; tentative D call: TRBD1 (5 bases). Trimming stripped 7 bases from V and 3 bases from J, with 15 bases between. CDR3 length: 15 residues. Germline CDR1 is MDHEN and CDR2 is SYDVKM. CDR3 bases: TGTGCCAGCACCGAACAGACAGCTTCTAATGAAAAACTGTTTTTT. Translated: CASTEQTASNEKLFF.

This clonotype was detected only a few times. The chain is built from TRBV10-3 and TRBJ2-3; D is unresolved. The CDR3 consists of 14 residues. Germline values: CDR1 ENHRY, CDR2 SYGVKD. V was cut by 0 bases and J by 2 bases, with 6 bases left in between. The chain's CDR3 is CAISESDATDTQYF. For the CDR3, the DNA is TGTGCCATCAGTGAGTCGGACGCCACAGATACGCAGTATTTT.

This clonotype was seen only a few times. The chain recombines TRBV4-3 with TRBJ1-2, with D perhaps matching TRBD1 (5 bases). The CDR3 sequence is 15 residues long. The germline V gene has CDR1 LGHNA and CDR2 YSLEER. The V end lost 3 bases, the J end lost 2 bases, and 13 bases lay between the germline ends. The CDR3 region has the DNA TGCGCCAGCAGCCAGGGGCGGGGTGGGAACTATGGCTACACCTTC. Its translation is CASSQGRGGNYGYTF.

This rearrangement joins TRBV7-2 to TRBJ2-7, with no clear D. V lost 5 bases and J 0 bases, leaving 11 bases between the germline ends. In germline, CDR1 is SGHTA, CDR2 FQGNSA. This CDR3 is built from 14 residues. CDR3 amino acids: CASSVHGPSYEQYF. The CDR3 DNA reads as TGTGCCAGCAGCGTACATGGCCCCTCCTACGAGCAGTACTTC.

This clonotype turned up a few times. The chain carries TRBV7-9 and TRBJ2-6; D remains unclear. The CDR3 has 15 amino acids. Germline values: CDR1 SEHNR, CDR2 FQNEAQ (reference sequence). V was pared by 1 base and J by 2 bases, with 6 bases between. The DNA of the CDR3 is TGTGCCAGCAGCTTAGAGGAAGCTGGGGCCAACGTCCTGACTTTC. It is translated as CASSLEEAGANVLTF.